These 5 T cell receptor beta chains originate from one sample sequenced in a study of neurological immune-mediated disorders. Described time point: longitudinal time-point 2. TCRdb called the 5' RACE reads again in MiXCR, with one record for every CDR3 protein. Of roughly 48,000 distinct CDR3 sequences in the sample, about 12% are singletons; the top ten hold 4.5%. The sample taken for sequencing was PBMCs. The receptors here all came from a male donor with HTLV-1-associated myelopathy (HAM/TSP).

This clonotype was found many times. J is TRBJ1-1 and V is TRBV20-1; tentatively, D is TRBD1 (6 bases). Deletions cut 0 bases from V and 5 bases from J, with 16 bases between. The V gene's germline CDR1 is DFQATT and CDR2 SNEGSKA (reference sequence). This CDR3 spans 15 amino acids. This CDR3 reads CSARDRRVGGTEAFF. The CDR3, as DNA: TGCAGTGCTAGAGATCGGCGGGTAGGGGGGACTGAAGCTTTCTTT.

Judged by abundance, this clonotype is large. The genes are TRBV9 and TRBJ2-5; TRBD2 might be the D (6 bases). The V gene lost 3 bases and the J gene lost 1 base, with 13 bases spanning the gap. Germline-derived CDR1 and CDR2 are SGDLS and YYNGEE. The CDR3 totals 15 residues. This CDR3 is CASSATRRTQETQYF. DNA for the CDR3: TGTGCCAGCAGCGCGACTAGGAGGACCCAAGAGACCCAGTACTTC.

This clonotype was counted many times. V is TRBV29-1 and J is TRBJ1-1, with unresolved D. This CDR3 has 11 residues. Germline-derived CDR1 and CDR2 are SQVTM and ANQGSEA. V gave up 4 bases and J gave up 3 bases, with 6 bases separating them. The CDR3 bases are TGCAGCGTTGGAGGGTACACTGAAGCTTTCTTT. As protein: CSVGGYTEAFF. Variable domain in full (rest from reference TRBV29-1 and TRBJ1-1): SAVISQKPSRDICQRGTSLTIQCQVDSQVTMMFWYRQQPGQSLTLIATANQGSEATYESGFVIDKFPISRPNLTFSTLTVSNMSPEDSSIYLCSVGGYTEAFFGQGTRLTVV.

This clonotype was seen many times. The V gene is TRBV20-1, the J gene TRBJ1-2; maybe TRBD1 (5 bases). V dropped 0 bases and J dropped 2 bases, with 16 bases sitting between them. CDR1 is DFQATT and CDR2 is SNEGSKA in the germline V gene (reference sequence). The CDR3 covers 16 residues. The CDR3 coding sequence is TGCAGTGCTAGAGATCTATCTGGGACGGGGAACTATGGCTACACCTTC. Encoded protein: CSARDLSGTGNYGYTF.

This clonotype was counted ten times or more. The chain links TRBV20-1 to TRBJ1-5; D may be TRBD1 (5 bases). Trimming stripped 0 bases from V and 13 bases from J, with 13 bases between. There are 12 residues in the CDR3. Per germline, CDR1 DFQATT and CDR2 SNEGSKA (reference sequence). CDR3 region: CSARDRALGQHF. The CDR3 DNA reads as TGCAGTGCTAGAGACAGGGCTTTGGGACAGCATTTT.